This TCR beta chain was sequenced during a study of beta chain features in type 1 diabetes (dated by TCRdb to 2017 to 2018). Regarding the complete study: Patients and healthy donors did not differ in mean age, gender distribution, total cell number or subset yield. A total of just under 110,000,000 sorted cells were examined across all samples, and RNA yield correlated strongly with the number of cells per subset. The study compared the TCRB repertoires of sorted circulating CD4+ T cell subsets in recently diagnosed type 1 diabetes patients with those in matched healthy donors. Regulatory and stem cell-like memory subsets were obtained from only 8 patients and about eight healthy donors, while naive and central memory subsets were obtained from all 28 donors.

This clone was recorded at least ten times. Its antigen is still unknown. Per-nucleotide qualities are absent, and no much larger clonotype sits a single base away. The High Capacity cDNA Reverse Transcription Kit was used to reverse transcribe all of the isolated RNA, meaning that expressed TCRB transcripts were what got sequenced. Deep immunoSEQ sequencing was performed on naive, central memory and regulatory T cell samples, with an average of roughly 3.5 million total reads per sample. After sorted cells were lysed in RLT buffer, RNA was extracted with DNase-treated RNeasy Micro or Mini kits, with the choice depending on cell number. To prevent cross-contamination, each cell subset was processed individually, whereas patient and healthy donor samples were processed jointly. Using the immunoSEQ multiplex PCR, TCRB sequences were amplified from cDNA into 87-bp fragments spanning the CDR3 region. Sequencing of the amplicons was performed on the Illumina HiSeq platform. In the paper's pipeline: PCR bias was corrected computationally using synthetic template baselines, and reads within Hamming distance 2 were collapsed, with unmergeable singletons discarded. Reads were aligned to IMGT to assign V, D and J genes, CDR3 length, and insertions or deletions at six rearrangement sites. Within each subset, clonotype counts were normalized to sorted cell number, and only after that were true diversity and Gini coefficients computed with the tcR R package. The overlap coefficient, calculated on TCRB nucleotide sequences, was used to quantify repertoire sharing. Not all clones reach the TCRdb copy of this immuneACCESS table, which keeps in-frame sequences only. Checked studies attribute under half of the gap to unresolved V genes and leave the rest unexplained. Clone size and V and J calls were adopted from that table, with D and trimming inferred from the DNA. The sample table lists a few hundred thousand clones, roughly a tenth of them with a count of one. 0.45% to 0.65% of the sample is in the top ten clones.

Each donor gave one peripheral blood draw, averaging approximately 0.12 L, which was collected into heparinised tubes. A BD FACSAria II and a panel including CD45RO, CCR7, CD25, CD127, CD95 and CD27 were used to sort naive, central memory, regulatory and stem cell-like memory CD4+ T cells. Every sorted population had a purity above 98%. PBMCs were isolated right away by Lymphoprep density gradient centrifugation and were stained directly, without culture. So that batch effects would be minimized, each experiment stained and sorted samples in pairs, pairing one healthy donor with one patient. CDR1 and CDR2 (SGHTA, FQGNSA) derive from the germline V gene. The cysteine opens and the phenylalanine closes a CDR3 of 15 amino acids. This entry keeps only the CDR3 DNA: 45 bases, framed from base 1. Deletion took 5 bases off V and 2 bases off J, with a span of 16 bases between the germline ends. Broader findings and caveats from the paper: Because cDNA was sequenced instead of genomic DNA, activated cells with high expression could be over-represented, although the groups did not differ in activation or CD3 levels. Because small numbers of individuals were included in the HLA sub-analyses, any influence of HLA type on TCRB rearrangement was left unresolved. Fewer insertions and more nucleotide deletions at VDJ recombination sites were observed in patients with type 1 diabetes, implying thymic rearrangement abnormalities. Shorter templates might have been favored by PCR, but patient and control samples were amplified and corrected together, so both groups would have been affected equally by any skew. Naive, central memory and regulatory TCRB repertoires appeared to be more alike among patients than among healthy donors. A moderate but significant shortening of TCRB CDR3 length was observed in type 1 diabetes patients in all four CD4+ subsets.

The specimen was central memory CD4+ T cells from blood. The rearranged segments are TRBV7-2 and TRBJ2-7; the D gene assignment is ambiguous. This TCR derives from a man aged 30 to 39 with type 1 diabetes. The DNA is as follows: TGTGCCAGCAGCCCATCCGGTGGTCAAACCTACGAGCAGTACTTC. Translated, it gives CASSPSGGQTYEQYF.